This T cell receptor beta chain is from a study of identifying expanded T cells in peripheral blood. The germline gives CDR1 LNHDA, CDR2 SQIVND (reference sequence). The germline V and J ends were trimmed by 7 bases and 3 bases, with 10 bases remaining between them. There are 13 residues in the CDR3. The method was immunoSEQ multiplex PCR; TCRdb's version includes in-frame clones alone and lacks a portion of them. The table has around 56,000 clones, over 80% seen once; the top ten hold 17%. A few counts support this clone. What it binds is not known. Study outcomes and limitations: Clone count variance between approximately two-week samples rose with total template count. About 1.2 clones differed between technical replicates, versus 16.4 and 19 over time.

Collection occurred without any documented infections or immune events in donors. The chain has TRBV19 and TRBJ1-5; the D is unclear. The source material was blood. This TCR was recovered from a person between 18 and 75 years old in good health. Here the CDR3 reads CASTGNHNQPQHF. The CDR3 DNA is TGTGCCAGTACAGGAAACCACAATCAGCCCCAGCATTTT.